The next 9 T cell receptor beta chains were all read from a single sample in a study of blood T cell repertoires in COVID-19. TCRdb's copy holds only in-frame clones and misses some; the assay was immunoSEQ multiplex PCR. The table shows about 150,000 clones, with approximately 80% occurring only once. Material: peripheral blood. Receptor source: a woman of 80 years or more with acute or convalescent COVID-19.

This rearrangement joins TRBV23-1 to TRBJ1-6; D not resolved. TRBV23-1 qualifies as an ORF whose function is uncertain. Deletions cut 7 bases from V and 3 bases from J, with 19 bases between. The CDR3 has 17 amino acids. DNA of the CDR3: TGCGCCAGCACAGGTACAGCTCCTCAAATCTATAATTCACCCCTCCACTTT. Translation: CASTGTAPQIYNSPLHF.

J is TRBJ2-4 and V is TRBV30; TRBD2 aligns across 7 bases. Trimming at V came to 3 bases and at J to 6 bases, leaving 2 bases not matched to a gene. Germline V gives CDR1 GTSNPN, CDR2 SVGIG (reference sequence). The length of the CDR3 is 12 residues. The CDR3 loop reads CAWSTGGNIQYF. CDR3 nucleotides: TGTGCCTGGAGCACGGGGGGAAACATTCAGTACTTC.

V usage is TRBV23-1 and J usage is TRBJ1-5; the D is unclear. TRBV23-1 is an ORF; its function is uncertain. This CDR3 contains 22 residues. V shed 5 bases and J shed 3 bases, with 35 bases lying between them. CDR3 sequence (DNA): TGCGCCAGCAGTAGTGATTCGAATTTAAGTAAAAGTGTTGAAGAGATCAATCAGCCCCAGCATTTT. Its translation is CASSSDSNLSKSVEEINQPQHF.

The chain carries TRBV12-3 or TRBV12-4 and TRBJ1-1, with 7 bases aligning to TRBD1. The ends lost 8 bases at V and 4 bases at J; junction bases unmatched: 7. This CDR3 contains 13 residues. CDR3 protein: CASGGGRGTEAFF. CDR3 sequence (DNA): TGTGCCAGCGGAGGGGGCCGTGGCACTGAAGCTTTCTTT.

This clone was counted only a few times. The chain couples TRBV27 to TRBJ1-2; the D is unclear. CDR1 and CDR2 (germline): MNHEY, SMNVEV (reference sequence). The CDR3 spans 13 residues. V lost 5 bases and J lost 6, with 13 bases in between. CDR3 DNA sequence: TGTGCCAGCAGTAGACATTCCCCCGATGGCTACACCTTC. This codes for CASSRHSPDGYTF.

The chain joins TRBV18 to TRBJ1-1, with D perhaps TRBD1 (5 bases). V was clipped by 6 bases and J by 5 bases, with 13 bases between them. The CDR3 covers 13 residues. Germline CDR1 and CDR2: KGHSH and LQKENI. CDR3 region: CASSTGGETEAFF. In nucleotides, the CDR3 is TGTGCCAGCTCGACGGGGGGGGAAACTGAAGCTTTCTTT.

CDR3: CASSRRDRDGGGYTF. CDR3 nucleotide sequence: TGTGCCAGCTCACGCCGGGACAGGGACGGTGGTGGCTACACCTTC. The J gene is TRBJ1-2, the V gene TRBV18; 9 bases agree with TRBD1. In germline, CDR1 is KGHSH, CDR2 LQKENI. The V segment lost 4 bases and the J segment 7 bases; nucleotides outside the gene matches: 10. The CDR3 runs 15 residues. Filled out from reference TRBV18 and TRBJ1-2, the complete variable domain reads NAGVMQNPRHLVRRRGQEARLRCSPMKGHSHVYWYRQLPEEGLKFMVYLQKENIIDESGMPKERFSAEFPKEGPSILRIQQVVRGDSAAYFCASSRRDRDGGGYTFGSGTRLTVV.

Notes on this clone: Relative to the germline gene, one junction end is altered; a read error may explain this. Here the CDR3 DNA reads TGTGCCAGCAGCTCATCCGGGACAGGGTCCTCCGAGCAGTACTTC. It translates to CASSSSGTGSSEQYF. The chain recombines TRBV11-2 with TRBJ2-7; 9 nucleotides line up with TRBD1. This CDR3 comprises 15 residues. Germline loops: CDR1 SGHAT, CDR2 FQNNGV.

The chain combines TRBV25-1 with TRBJ2-3, with 8 positions matching TRBD1. V trimming: 5 bases; J trimming: 7 bases; junction bases outside the gene matches: 14. This CDR3 has 16 amino acids. Germline V gene sequence: CDR1 MGHDK, CDR2 SYGVNS. The DNA for the CDR3 is TGTGCCAGCAGTCAGGGGGACAGGCTATGGACCTATACGCAGTATTTT. Translated, it gives CASSQGDRLWTYTQYF.